Each of the 23 T cell receptor beta chains below was sequenced from the same sample in a study of blood T cell repertoires in COVID-19. Measured with immunoSEQ multiplex PCR; TCRdb has only the in-frame clones, and not every one. The sample holds 200,000 to 250,000 clones; 80% are singletons and the top ten take 9.5% to 15%. The source material was peripheral blood. Receptors were obtained from a human donor in a cohort sampled during active COVID-19.

CDR3 residues: CASSQVGGQRNRANYGYTF. As DNA, the CDR3 is TGTGCCAGCAGCCAAGTTGGGGGACAGAGAAACCGAGCTAACTATGGCTACACCTTC. This rearrangement joins TRBV3-1 (or the pseudogene TRBV3-2) to TRBJ1-2; 7 bases match TRBD1. The germline V gene has CDR1 LGHDT and CDR2 YNNKEL (reference sequence). With V trimmed by 1 base and J by 0 bases, 14 bases remained unmatched. This CDR3 is 19 amino acids long.

The gene calls are TRBV28 and TRBJ2-3; 9 bases are shared with TRBD2. The germline gives CDR1 MDHEN, CDR2 SYDVKM. The length of the CDR3 is 14 residues. Trimming cost V 7 bases and J 1 base; bases outside gene matches: 3. The CDR3 nucleotides are TGTGCCAGCATTAAGCGGGAGGGCACAGATACGCAGTATTTT. Translation: CASIKREGTDTQYF.

The gene calls are TRBV6-1 and TRBJ1-2; D perhaps matches TRBD1 (5 bases). The CDR3 runs to 13 residues. The germline V and J ends were trimmed by 3 bases and 8 bases, with 13 bases remaining between them. In germline, CDR1 is MNHNS, CDR2 SASEGT. CDR3 sequence: CASSDNSPGGYTF. As DNA, the CDR3 is TGTGCCAGCAGTGACAACAGTCCAGGGGGCTACACCTTC.

The chain uses TRBV18 and TRBJ2-4, with 7 bases aligning to TRBD1. Germline V gene data show CDR1 as KGHSH and CDR2 as LQKENI. This CDR3 comprises 13 residues. Germline trimming cut 5 bases from V and 6 bases from J; bases unmatched to any gene: 4. CDR3 nucleotide sequence: TGTGCCAGCTCAAGACAGGGTGGAAACATTCAGTACTTC. Amino acid sequence: CASSRQGGNIQYF.

CDR3 coding DNA: TGCGCCAGCAGCCGAGGGGACAGGCTAAATCAGCCCCAGCATTTT. Translating it yields CASSRGDRLNQPQHF. The rearrangement joins TRBV4-1 to TRBJ1-5, with TRBD1 matching 8 bases. The CDR3 spans 15 residues. Losses at the gene ends were 4 bases for V and 4 bases for J; bases not matched to a gene: 6. Germline V gives CDR1 MGHRA, CDR2 YSYEKL.

The V gene is TRBV7-6, the J gene TRBJ2-7; 10 bases match TRBD1. This CDR3 contains 14 residues. V shed 5 bases, J shed 3 bases, and the junction held 4 bases outside the gene matches. Germline loops: CDR1 SGHVS, CDR2 FNYEAQ. The CDR3, as DNA: TGTGCCAGCAGCACCCGGACAGGGGGCTACGAGCAGTACTTC. Protein: CASSTRTGGYEQYF.

This clone was counted a single time. This chain connects TRBV27 to TRBJ2-3; D gene unclear. This CDR3 contains 15 residues. Trimming took 5 bases from V and 1 from J, leaving 13 bases between them. Germline CDR1 reads MNHEY; CDR2 reads SMNVEV (reference sequence). The CDR3 sequence: CASSPPPSGTDTQYF. The CDR3 DNA reads TGTGCCAGCAGTCCACCCCCATCGGGCACAGATACGCAGTATTTT.

V gene TRBV18 combines with J gene TRBJ1-5; D uncertain. The length of the CDR3 is 13 residues. The V end lost 6 bases, the J end lost 5 bases, and 11 bases lay between the germline ends. The germline CDR1 and CDR2 sequences are KGHSH and LQKENI. CDR3 sequence reads: CASSGVGDQPQHF. CDR3 nucleotides: TGTGCCAGCTCCGGGGTAGGCGATCAGCCCCAGCATTTT. Based on the CDR3 plus reference TRBV18 and TRBJ1-5, the full variable domain is NAGVMQNPRHLVRRRGQEARLRCSPMKGHSHVYWYRQLPEEGLKFMVYLQKENIIDESGMPKERFSAEFPKEGPSILRIQQVVRGDSAAYFCASSGVGDQPQHFGDGTRLSIL.

This chain links TRBV6-4 with TRBJ1-4; 9 positions agree with TRBD1. This CDR3 spans 14 amino acids. Germline loops: CDR1 MRHNA, CDR2 SNTAGT. V trimming: 7 bases; J trimming: 10 bases; junction bases outside the gene matches: 10. CDR3 region: CASKVTGGAGKLFF. The CDR3 coding sequence is TGTGCCAGCAAAGTAACAGGGGGCGCGGGAAAACTGTTTTTT.

This rearrangement joins TRBV6-4 to TRBJ1-2; no clear D. The CDR3 covers 14 residues. V was pared by 0 bases and J by 5 bases, with 10 bases between. Germline V gene sequence: CDR1 MRHNA, CDR2 SNTAGT. The chain's CDR3 is CASSDSSGRYGYTF. In DNA, the CDR3 is TGTGCCAGCAGTGACTCGAGCGGTCGTTATGGCTACACCTTC.

This chain connects TRBV3-1 (or the pseudogene TRBV3-2) to TRBJ1-6; D perhaps matches TRBD1 (6 bases). The CDR3 sequence is 15 residues long. V lost 0 bases and J 11 bases, leaving 14 bases between the germline ends. Per germline, CDR1 LGHDT and CDR2 YNNKEL (reference sequence). The DNA of the CDR3 is TGTGCCAGCAGCCAAGACCAGGCGTCAGGGGCACCCCTCCACTTT. This translates into CASSQDQASGAPLHF.

This chain links TRBV29-1 with TRBJ2-3; a weak D match, TRBD2 (5 bases). Trimming shortened V by 3 bases and J by 1 base, and 17 bases separated the two germline ends. Germline CDR1 and CDR2: SQVTM and ANQGSEA. This CDR3 is built from 16 residues. DNA for the CDR3: TGCAGCGTTGAGTTCCTAGCAAAGGTGGGCACAGATACGCAGTATTTT. Amino acids: CSVEFLAKVGTDTQYF.

The rearrangement joins TRBV5-4 to TRBJ2-1; D possibly corresponds to TRBD2 (5 bases). CDR3 size: 15 residues. CDR1 is SGHNT, CDR2 YYREEE, per germline (reference sequence). The germline V and J ends were trimmed by 3 bases and 1 base, with 11 bases remaining between them. This chain's CDR3 is CASSSGLLSYNEQFF. The DNA of the CDR3 is TGTGCCAGCAGCTCCGGACTTTTATCCTACAATGAGCAGTTCTTC.

This chain joins TRBV5-1 and TRBJ1-2; D not resolved. CDR3 length: 16 residues. Germline V gene sequence: CDR1 SGHRS, CDR2 YFSETQ. Trimming removed 0 bases from V and 0 bases from J, with 12 bases in between. CDR3 nucleotide sequence: TGCGCCAGCAGCTTGGGCGAGACACGAGCTAACTATGGCTACACCTTC. Amino acids: CASSLGETRANYGYTF.

This chain joins TRBV3-1 (or the pseudogene TRBV3-2) and TRBJ2-2; D gene unclear. CDR3 size: 15 residues. With 0 bases removed from V and 0 bases from J, the gap between germline ends came to 5 bases. Germline V gives CDR1 LGHDT, CDR2 YNNKEL (reference sequence). CDR3 in DNA: TGTGCCAGCAGCCAAGACACAACGAACACCGGGGAGCTGTTTTTT. Amino acids: CASSQDTTNTGELFF.

This chain links TRBV3-1 (or the pseudogene TRBV3-2) with TRBJ1-4; D is possibly TRBD1 (6 bases). Germline loops: CDR1 LGHDT, CDR2 YNNKEL (reference sequence). The V gene lost 6 bases and the J gene lost 3 bases, with 8 bases spanning the gap. This CDR3 spans 13 amino acids. The CDR3 protein is CASRQGPNEKLFF. The CDR3 DNA reads TGTGCCAGCAGACAGGGTCCTAATGAAAAACTGTTTTTT.

This clone has just a few counts. The chain joins TRBV7-6 to TRBJ2-1; D possibly corresponds to TRBD2 (6 bases). Deletions cut 3 bases from V and 5 bases from J, with 14 bases between. The V gene's germline CDR1 is SGHVS and CDR2 FNYEAQ. The CDR3 covers 15 residues. The CDR3: CASSLEGPRDNEQFF. In DNA, the CDR3 is TGTGCCAGCAGCTTGGAGGGACCAAGAGACAATGAGCAGTTCTTC. The whole variable domain, remainder taken from reference TRBV7-6 and TRBJ2-1, is GAGVSQSPRYKVTKRGQDVALRCDPISGHVSLYWYRQALGQGPEFLTYFNYEAQQDKSGLPNDRFSAERPEGSISTLTIQRTEQRDSAMYRCASSLEGPRDNEQFFGPGTRLTVL.

The chain has TRBV7-9 and TRBJ1-2; D not resolved. Germline lookup yields CDR1 SEHNR and CDR2 FQNEAQ (reference sequence). V dropped 1 base and J dropped 7 bases, with 7 bases sitting between them. The CDR3 has 12 residues. The CDR3 DNA reads as TGTGCCAGCAGCTTAGAACGAGGTGGCTACACCTTC. As protein: CASSLERGGYTF. The entire variable domain, with the rest obtained from reference TRBV7-9 and TRBJ1-2, is as follows: DTGVSQNPRHKITKRGQNVTFRCDPISEHNRLYWYRQTLGQGPEFLTYFQNEAQLEKSRLLSDRFSAERPKGSFSTLEIQRTEQGDSAMYLCASSLERGGYTFGSGTRLTVV.

This clone came up once. The genes are TRBV19 and TRBJ2-7; a possible D gene is TRBD1 (6 bases). CDR1 and CDR2 from the germline V gene are LNHDA and SQIVND (reference sequence). The CDR3 sequence is 13 residues long. Between the trimmed V and J ends, which lost 6 bases and 5 bases, there was a span of 14 bases. CDR3 coding DNA: TGTGCCAGTAGAGAGGGGGAAGGGGACGAGCAGTACTTC. Translating it yields CASREGEGDEQYF. Together with reference TRBV19 and TRBJ2-7, the CDR3 gives the full variable domain: DGGITQSPKYLFRKEGQNVTLSCEQNLNHDAMYWYRQDPGQGLRLIYYSQIVNDFQKGDIAEGYSVSREKKESFPLTVTSAQKNPTAFYLCASREGEGDEQYFGPGTRLTVT.

The DNA for the CDR3 is TGCGCCAGCAGCCAAGGGGCAGACTCTGGAAACACCATATATTTT. Amino acid sequence: CASSQGADSGNTIYF. The chain couples TRBV4-3 to TRBJ1-3; no firm D call. V was shortened by 1 base and J by 0 bases, with 7 bases between the two germline ends. Per the germline V gene, CDR1 is LGHNA and CDR2 is YSLEER. The CDR3 runs to 15 residues.

The V gene is TRBV12-3 or TRBV12-4, the J gene TRBJ2-1; the D gene is possibly TRBD2 (7 bases). Trimming took 5 bases from V and 8 from J, leaving 10 bases between them. There are 12 residues in the CDR3. The DNA of the CDR3 is TGTGCCAGCAGTCGGGGGGCCCATGAGCAGTTCTTC. Its protein is CASSRGAHEQFF.

This clone was seen a handful of times. The chain has TRBV7-8 and TRBJ2-1; 12 nucleotides agree with TRBD2. There are 15 residues in the CDR3. Germline values: CDR1 SGHVS, CDR2 FQNEAQ. The V gene end was trimmed by 5 bases and the J gene end by 6 bases; junction bases not matched to a gene: 5. The CDR3 DNA sequence: TGTGCCAGCAGCCTACTAGCGGGGGGCAGCAATGAGCAGTTCTTC. Protein product: CASSLLAGGSNEQFF.

V gene TRBV11-2 combines with J gene TRBJ2-7; weak D call: TRBD2 (5 bases). V was pared by 5 bases and J by 7 bases, with 12 bases between. Germline-derived CDR1 and CDR2 are SGHAT and FQNNGV. The CDR3 runs 12 residues. CDR3 region: CASSITGLEQYF. Here the CDR3 DNA reads TGTGCCAGCAGCATAACGGGGTTGGAGCAGTACTTC.